Listed below are T cell receptor beta chains from one sample, sequenced in a study of cytomegalovirus exposure and HLA in healthy donors. The assay was immunoSEQ multiplex PCR, and TCRdb's table has in-frame clones only and misses some. The data contain about 140,000 clones, about 80% of them singletons. The sequencing sample was made of PBMCs. These receptors originate from a male donor in good health and CMV-seropositive. CDR3s include the opening cysteine and the closing phenylalanine or tryptophan. D genes are given only for firm matches. Size is stated for part of the rows, as once, few or many counts, or as a class when the clone is expanded.

v_call: TRBV6-5
d_call: TRBD1
j_call: TRBJ1-1
clone_size: .
cdr3_nt: TGTGCCAGCAGTGGGGGACAGTGGGACACTGAAGCTTTCTTT
cdr3_aa: CASSGGQWDTEAFF

v_call: TRBV7-2
d_call: TRBD2
j_call: TRBJ2-1
clone_size: once
cdr3_nt: TGTGCCAGCAGCTTAGGCGCGGGAGACACGGGGCAGTTCTTC
cdr3_aa: CASSLGAGDTGQFF

v_call: TRBV5-4
d_call: TRBD2
j_call: TRBJ2-7
clone_size: .
cdr3_nt: TGTGCCAGCAGCCTATCGGCGGGAGGTTCCTACGAGCAGTACTTC
cdr3_aa: CASSLSAGGSYEQYF

v_call: TRBV28
d_call: .
j_call: TRBJ2-1
clone_size: .
cdr3_nt: TGTGCCAGCAGTCCCGACAGGGGAGGGTACAATGAGCAGTTCTTC
cdr3_aa: CASSPDRGGYNEQFF

v_call: TRBV27
d_call: TRBD1
j_call: TRBJ2-1
clone_size: few
cdr3_nt: TGTGCCAGCAGTATGACAGGGTTCACCTACAATGAGCAGTTCTTC
cdr3_aa: CASSMTGFTYNEQFF

v_call: TRBV6-1
d_call: .
j_call: TRBJ2-2
clone_size: .
cdr3_nt: TGTGCCAGCAGTGAATCTGTTTGGAGGGCGGCTGCCGGGGAGCTGTTTTTT
cdr3_aa: CASSESVWRAAAGELFF

v_call: TRBV5-5
d_call: TRBD1
j_call: TRBJ2-7
clone_size: .
cdr3_nt: TGTGCCAGCAGCCTGAGGGGGACAGGGGTCTCCTACGAGCAGTACTTC
cdr3_aa: CASSLRGTGVSYEQYF

v_call: TRBV5-6
d_call: TRBD2
j_call: TRBJ2-7
clone_size: .
cdr3_nt: TGTGCCAGCAGCTTGGGTAGTACCCCTAGCGGTGGGTTGGAGCAGTACTTC
cdr3_aa: CASSLGSTPSGGLEQYF

v_call: TRBV7-3
d_call: .
j_call: TRBJ1-1
clone_size: .
cdr3_nt: TGTGCCAGCAGCTTAACGGGGGGGGTTAACACTGAAGCTTTCTTT
cdr3_aa: CASSLTGGVNTEAFF

v_call: TRBV28
d_call: .
j_call: TRBJ2-7
clone_size: once
cdr3_nt: TGTGCCAGCAGCTGGACTATAACTACGTACGAGCAGTACTTC
cdr3_aa: CASSWTITTYEQYF

v_call: TRBV29-1
d_call: .
j_call: TRBJ1-5
clone_size: .
cdr3_nt: TGCAGCGTTGGGGAGGGGAGTCAGCCCCAGCATTTT
cdr3_aa: CSVGEGSQPQHF

v_call: TRBV2
d_call: .
j_call: TRBJ2-7
clone_size: few
cdr3_nt: TGTGCCAGCAGCGGGGGGCTGGACGAGCAGTACTTC
cdr3_aa: CASSGGLDEQYF

v_call: TRBV9
d_call: .
j_call: TRBJ2-2
clone_size: .
cdr3_nt: TGTGCCAGCAGCGTAGAAGGCCGGGCCTTCTCAGGGGGGGAGCTGTTTTTT
cdr3_aa: CASSVEGRAFSGGELFF

v_call: TRBV7-3
d_call: .
j_call: TRBJ2-7
clone_size: few
cdr3_nt: TGTGCCAGCAGCTTTGGTCAGTCCTACGAGCAGTACTTC
cdr3_aa: CASSFGQSYEQYF

v_call: TRBV27
d_call: .
j_call: TRBJ2-7
clone_size: .
cdr3_nt: TGTGCCAGCAGTTTCGGTGGGAGAGGGACCTACGAGCAGTACTTC
cdr3_aa: CASSFGGRGTYEQYF

v_call: TRBV11-2
d_call: .
j_call: TRBJ1-4
clone_size: .
cdr3_nt: TGTGCCAGCAGCCGGGGGGCGGGTGAAAAACTGTTTTTT
cdr3_aa: CASSRGAGEKLFF

v_call: TRBV30
d_call: .
j_call: TRBJ1-2
clone_size: .
cdr3_nt: TGTGCCTGGAGTGTTACAGGCAGCGCTGGCTACACCTTC
cdr3_aa: CAWSVTGSAGYTF

v_call: TRBV4-1
d_call: .
j_call: TRBJ2-3
clone_size: .
cdr3_nt: TGCGCCAGCAGCCTGTACCCCCAGGAGACTAGGACAGATACGCAGTATTTT
cdr3_aa: CASSLYPQETRTDTQYF

v_call: TRBV2
d_call: .
j_call: TRBJ1-6
clone_size: .
cdr3_nt: TGTGCCAGCAGAACCAGGGGTAATTCACCCCTCCACTTT
cdr3_aa: CASRTRGNSPLHF

v_call: TRBV6-1
d_call: .
j_call: TRBJ2-1
clone_size: .
cdr3_nt: TGTGCCAGCAGTCTTACGACGGGGGACAATGAGCAGTTCTTC
cdr3_aa: CASSLTTGDNEQFF

v_call: TRBV4-1
d_call: .
j_call: TRBJ2-7
clone_size: .
cdr3_nt: TGCGCCAGCAGCCAAGATATGACACTGGGCGAGCAGTACTTC
cdr3_aa: CASSQDMTLGEQYF

v_call: TRBV6-1
d_call: .
j_call: TRBJ2-5
clone_size: .
cdr3_nt: TGTGCCAGCAGTCAGAGGGGGACGGCCCAGTACTTC
cdr3_aa: CASSQRGTAQYF

v_call: TRBV5-8
d_call: TRBD2
j_call: TRBJ2-7
clone_size: .
cdr3_nt: TGTGCCAGCAGCTTGAGGACTAGCGGGGGGGCCTTTTTCTACGAGCAGTACTTC
cdr3_aa: CASSLRTSGGAFFYEQYF

v_call: TRBV21-1
d_call: .
j_call: TRBJ1-2
clone_size: once
cdr3_nt: TGTGCCAGCAGCAAAGATGAGTTTGGCTATGGCTACACCTTC
cdr3_aa: CASSKDEFGYGYTF

v_call: TRBV29-1
d_call: .
j_call: TRBJ1-1
clone_size: .
cdr3_nt: TGCAGCGTTGAGGGGCATGGGGTGAACACTGAAGCTTTCTTT
cdr3_aa: CSVEGHGVNTEAFF

v_call: TRBV6-1
d_call: .
j_call: TRBJ2-1
clone_size: few
cdr3_nt: TGTGCCAGCAGCGACAACTACAATGAGCAGTTCTTC
cdr3_aa: CASSDNYNEQFF

v_call: TRBV5-1
d_call: TRBD2
j_call: TRBJ2-3
clone_size: .
cdr3_nt: TGCGCCAGCAGCTTAGGACTAGCGGAGAGCACAGATACGCAGTATTTT
cdr3_aa: CASSLGLAESTDTQYF

v_call: TRBV27
d_call: TRBD1
j_call: TRBJ1-1
clone_size: .
cdr3_nt: TGTGCCAGCAGTTTATCCGGTGGGGGGCAGGGGGTCGGCACTGAAGCTTTCTTT
cdr3_aa: CASSLSGGGQGVGTEAFF

v_call: TRBV9
d_call: .
j_call: TRBJ2-1
clone_size: .
cdr3_nt: TGTGCCAGCAGCCCAACGGGGGAGTTGAACAATGAGCAGTTCTTC
cdr3_aa: CASSPTGELNNEQFF

v_call: TRBV27
d_call: TRBD2
j_call: TRBJ2-1
clone_size: .
cdr3_nt: TGTGCCAGCAGTTTAAGGTCTCGCGGGAGTAATGAGCAGTTCTTC
cdr3_aa: CASSLRSRGSNEQFF

v_call: TRBV7-9
d_call: .
j_call: TRBJ2-7
clone_size: .
cdr3_nt: TGTGCCAGCAGCACCTCTCCTCTAGGCTCCTACGAGCAGTACTTC
cdr3_aa: CASSTSPLGSYEQYF

v_call: TRBV5-1
d_call: TRBD2
j_call: TRBJ2-5
clone_size: .
cdr3_nt: TGCGCCAGCAGCTTGGTCGGACTAGCGGGAGAGACCCAGTACTTC
cdr3_aa: CASSLVGLAGETQYF

v_call: TRBV2
d_call: TRBD1
j_call: TRBJ1-1
clone_size: .
cdr3_nt: TGTGCCAGCAGTGATTCCCTCCCGACAGGCCAGGGGGTCTGGGGTGAAGCTTTCTTT
cdr3_aa: CASSDSLPTGQGVWGEAFF

v_call: TRBV12-5
d_call: TRBD2
j_call: TRBJ2-5
clone_size: .
cdr3_nt: TGTGCTAGTGCGGCTAGCGGGGGTCAGACCCGAGAGACCCAGTACTTC
cdr3_aa: CASAASGGQTRETQYF

v_call: TRBV6-1
d_call: TRBD2
j_call: TRBJ2-7
clone_size: .
cdr3_nt: TGTGCCAGCAGTGCATCGTTAGCGGGAGGCTCCTACGAGCAGTACTTC
cdr3_aa: CASSASLAGGSYEQYF

v_call: TRBV4-1
d_call: TRBD1
j_call: TRBJ1-5
clone_size: .
cdr3_nt: TGCGCCAGCAGCCAGCTACAGGGGGCGAGTCAGCCCCAGCATTTT
cdr3_aa: CASSQLQGASQPQHF

v_call: TRBV5-8
d_call: .
j_call: TRBJ2-5
clone_size: .
cdr3_nt: TGTGCCAGCAGCCATGGGACTTCGGAGACCCAGTACTTC
cdr3_aa: CASSHGTSETQYF

v_call: TRBV30
d_call: TRBD2
j_call: TRBJ2-4
clone_size: .
cdr3_nt: TGTGCCTGGAAGGCGGGAGAGGACATTCAGTACTTC
cdr3_aa: CAWKAGEDIQYF

v_call: TRBV11-2
d_call: TRBD2
j_call: TRBJ2-1
clone_size: .
cdr3_nt: TGTGCCAGCAGCTTAGACGGAGCGGGGGGGCCAGGTAACAATGAGCAGTTCTTC
cdr3_aa: CASSLDGAGGPGNNEQFF

v_call: TRBV5-6
d_call: .
j_call: TRBJ2-5
clone_size: .
cdr3_nt: TGTGCCAGCAGCTTGGGCGGGGGCTCGCCTCAAGAGACCCAGTACTTC
cdr3_aa: CASSLGGGSPQETQYF

v_call: TRBV30
d_call: .
j_call: TRBJ2-6
clone_size: once
cdr3_nt: TGTGCCTGGAGTGTACATTCTGGGGCCAACGTCCTGACTTTC
cdr3_aa: CAWSVHSGANVLTF

v_call: TRBV5-1
d_call: .
j_call: TRBJ1-3
clone_size: few
cdr3_nt: TGCGCCAGCAGCAAACCGGACAGCCGCTCTGGAAACACCATATATTTT
cdr3_aa: CASSKPDSRSGNTIYF

v_call: TRBV7-9
d_call: TRBD1
j_call: TRBJ1-1
clone_size: .
cdr3_nt: TGTGCCAGCAGCTCCCAGGGGGTACGCACTGAAGCTTTCTTT
cdr3_aa: CASSSQGVRTEAFF

v_call: TRBV14
d_call: TRBD1
j_call: TRBJ1-2
clone_size: .
cdr3_nt: TGTGCCAGCAGCCGAAGGGCCGGGACAGACTATGGCTACACCTTC
cdr3_aa: CASSRRAGTDYGYTF

v_call: TRBV5-6
d_call: .
j_call: TRBJ1-4
clone_size: .
cdr3_nt: TGTGCCAGCAGCTTGTTTGGGGGGGATCGAAAACTGTTTTTT
cdr3_aa: CASSLFGGDRKLFF

v_call: TRBV11-3
d_call: .
j_call: TRBJ1-3
clone_size: .
cdr3_nt: TGTGCCAGCAGTAAAGACGGGAACTCTGGAAACACCATATATTTT
cdr3_aa: CASSKDGNSGNTIYF

v_call: TRBV7-9
d_call: .
j_call: TRBJ1-2
clone_size: .
cdr3_nt: TGTGCCAGCAGCTTAGACCAATGGGGCCGCTATGGCTACACCTTC
cdr3_aa: CASSLDQWGRYGYTF

v_call: TRBV7-8
d_call: TRBD1
j_call: TRBJ2-7
clone_size: .
cdr3_nt: TGTGCCAGCAGCTTACAGCGGAGTCAGGGGGCCGCCTACGAGCAGTACTTC
cdr3_aa: CASSLQRSQGAAYEQYF

v_call: TRBV4-3
d_call: TRBD2
j_call: TRBJ2-1
clone_size: .
cdr3_nt: TGCGCCTCCTCCAGTAGCGGGAGTACCAGTGAGCAGTTCTTC
cdr3_aa: CASSSSGSTSEQFF

v_call: TRBV5-5
d_call: .
j_call: TRBJ2-1
clone_size: .
cdr3_nt: TGTGCCAGCAGCTTGGTTTTTAGCGGATACTACAATGAGCAGTTCTTC
cdr3_aa: CASSLVFSGYYNEQFF

v_call: TRBV6-5
d_call: TRBD2
j_call: TRBJ2-1
clone_size: .
cdr3_nt: TGTGCCAGCAGTTACGCGGGGGGACACTACAATGAGCAGTTCTTC
cdr3_aa: CASSYAGGHYNEQFF

v_call: TRBV7-9
d_call: .
j_call: TRBJ2-2
clone_size: .
cdr3_nt: TGTTCCAGCAGCTTAGGACTCTCCCCCGGGGAGCTGTTTTTT
cdr3_aa: CSSSLGLSPGELFF

v_call: TRBV11-1
d_call: .
j_call: TRBJ1-3
clone_size: once
cdr3_nt: TGTGCCAGCAGCTTGGGACTATCTGGAAACACCATATATTTT
cdr3_aa: CASSLGLSGNTIYF

v_call: TRBV2
d_call: .
j_call: TRBJ1-1
clone_size: .
cdr3_nt: TGTGCCAGCCAACAGGAAATGAACACTGAAGCTTTCTTT
cdr3_aa: CASQQEMNTEAFF

v_call: TRBV6-4
d_call: .
j_call: TRBJ2-2
clone_size: .
cdr3_nt: TGTGCCAGCAGTGACTCCGGGGATGACGGGGAGCTGTTTTTT
cdr3_aa: CASSDSGDDGELFF

v_call: TRBV5-1
d_call: .
j_call: TRBJ1-2
clone_size: .
cdr3_nt: TGCGCCAGCAGCTTGTCAGGGATCTATGGCTACACCTTC
cdr3_aa: CASSLSGIYGYTF

v_call: TRBV7-9
d_call: TRBD2
j_call: TRBJ2-1
clone_size: .
cdr3_nt: TGTGCCAGCAGCTCCCCATTTCCTATGACTAGCGGGATCGGTAATGAGCAGTTCTTC
cdr3_aa: CASSSPFPMTSGIGNEQFF

v_call: TRBV28
d_call: .
j_call: TRBJ2-5
clone_size: .
cdr3_nt: TGTGCCAGCAGTTTGTCTGTTATGAACTCTAAAGAGACCCAGTACTTC
cdr3_aa: CASSLSVMNSKETQYF

v_call: TRBV7-6
d_call: .
j_call: TRBJ2-7
clone_size: once
cdr3_nt: TGTGCCAGCAGCTTAATGCAGGCAAGCTCCTACGAGCAGTACTTC
cdr3_aa: CASSLMQASSYEQYF

v_call: TRBV18
d_call: TRBD1
j_call: TRBJ1-1
clone_size: few
cdr3_nt: TGTGCCAGCTCACTAACCACAGACAGGGGATCTGAAGCTTTCTTT
cdr3_aa: CASSLTTDRGSEAFF